This TCR beta chain was sequenced during a study of T cell changes during pregnancy in multiple sclerosis (dated by TCRdb to between 2019 and 2020). Study-wide context: Changes in the T cell repertoire over the course of pregnancy were examined in this study in women with multiple sclerosis.

The receptor library was made with the immunoSEQ multiplex PCR assay. In TCRdb, the immuneACCESS table is reduced to in-frame sequences with V and J assigned. These tables do not hold every clone; where another copy was compared, an unresolved V gene accounts for under half, and the others remain unexplained. The sample records approximately 60,000 clones, roughly 92% of which are singletons. More than 3% of the sample rests with the top ten. In the case of this clone: The specificity of this receptor is unknown. Base qualities are missing; no much larger clone stands one base away.

V and J are truncated by 4 bases and 1 base respectively, leaving an intervening sequence of 18 bases. CDR3 length: 17 amino acids, cysteine to phenylalanine. Just CDR3 DNA is preserved here, 51 bases in frame from base 1. The germline V gene (reference sequence) gives CDR1 as SEHNR and CDR2 as FQNEAQ. The source was CD8+ T cells from peripheral blood mononuclear cells, collected in the second trimester of pregnancy. This TCR was recovered from a female donor with multiple sclerosis, enrolled in a pregnancy study. The rearrangement combines TRBV7-9 with TRBJ2-3; perhaps TRBD1 is the D gene, with 6 bases matching. At the DNA level, the sequence is TGTGCCAGCAGCTCCCTAACCCCAGGGGCCGGCACAGATACGCAGTATTTT. The translation is CASSSLTPGAGTDTQYF.